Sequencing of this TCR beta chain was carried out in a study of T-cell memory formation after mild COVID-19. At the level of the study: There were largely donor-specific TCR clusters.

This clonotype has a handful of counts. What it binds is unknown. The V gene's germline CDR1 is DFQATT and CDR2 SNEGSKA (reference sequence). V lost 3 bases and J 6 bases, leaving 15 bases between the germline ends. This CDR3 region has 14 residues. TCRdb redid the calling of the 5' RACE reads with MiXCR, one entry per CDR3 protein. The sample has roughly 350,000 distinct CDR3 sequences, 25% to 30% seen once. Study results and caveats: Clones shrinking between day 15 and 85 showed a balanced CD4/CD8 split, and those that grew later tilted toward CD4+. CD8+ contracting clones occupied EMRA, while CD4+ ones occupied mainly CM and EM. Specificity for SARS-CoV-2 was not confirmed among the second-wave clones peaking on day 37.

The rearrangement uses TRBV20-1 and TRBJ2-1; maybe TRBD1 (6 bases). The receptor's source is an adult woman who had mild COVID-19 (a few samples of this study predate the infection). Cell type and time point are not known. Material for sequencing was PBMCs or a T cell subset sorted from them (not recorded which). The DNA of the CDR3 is TGCAGTGCTAGTATCAGGGGTTGGTCCAATGAGCAGTTCTTC. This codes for CSASIRGWSNEQFF.